These T cell receptor beta chains were read from a single sample in a study of graft-versus-host responses after intestinal transplantation. The data were produced by immunoSEQ multiplex PCR, yet TCRdb's version contains in-frame clones alone and is incomplete. The sample comprises 140,000 or so clones, about nine tenths of which are singletons, and 0.19% rests with the top ten. Antigens for these TCRs are unknown. Sequenced here: unstimulated CD4+ T cells sorted from spleen or lymph node cells, sampled before intestinal transplant. All receptors derive from a human donor who received an intestinal transplant. Both conserved end residues are part of each CDR3. The D gene is left open where the match is weak. Clone size is given for some rows only: seen once, a few or many times, or a class if the clone is expanded.

TRBJ2-7	TRBV21-1	NA	NA	CASSHGTVESYEQYF	TGTGCCAGCAGCCATGGGACAGTCGAGTCCTACGAGCAGTACTTC
TRBJ1-2	TRBV23-1	NA	NA	CASSQSARAGYGYTF	TGCGCCAGCAGTCAATCGGCGAGGGCAGGGTATGGCTACACCTTC
TRBJ2-3	TRBV2	TRBD1	NA	CASSVRQGADTQYF	TGTGCCAGCAGTGTCCGGCAGGGGGCAGATACGCAGTATTTT
TRBJ1-1	TRBV4-1	NA	NA	CASSQEGYWTEAFF	TGCGCCAGCAGCCAAGAGGGGTATTGGACTGAAGCTTTCTTT
TRBJ2-1	TRBV19	TRBD2	once	CASSITSGSSYNEQFF	TGTGCCAGTAGTATTACTAGCGGCTCCTCCTACAATGAGCAGTTCTTC
TRBJ2-7	TRBV5-1	TRBD1	NA	CASSPGQGLGLSYEQYF	TGCGCCAGCAGCCCGGGACAGGGGTTGGGACTCTCCTACGAGCAGTACTTC
TRBJ2-1	TRBV7-9	TRBD1	NA	CASSLAIHGTGAGNEQFF	TGTGCCAGCAGCTTAGCAATTCATGGGACAGGGGCCGGCAATGAGCAGTTCTTC
TRBJ2-7	TRBV28	NA	NA	CASSSTGFSYEQYF	TGTGCCAGCAGTTCGACAGGTTTCTCCTACGAGCAGTACTTC
TRBJ2-5	TRBV21-1	NA	once	CASSKESVVEETQYF	TGTGCCAGCAGCAAAGAATCAGTCGTTGAGGAGACCCAGTACTTC
TRBJ2-7	TRBV6-1	NA	NA	CASSELWGLIPYEQYF	TGTGCCAGCAGTGAATTGTGGGGTCTTATCCCCTACGAGCAGTACTTC
TRBJ2-5	TRBV7-6	NA	NA	CASSRYRDSQETQYF	TGTGCCAGCAGCCGTTACCGGGACTCCCAAGAGACCCAGTACTTC
TRBJ2-7	TRBV2	NA	NA	CASSEQRGPYEQYF	TGTGCCAGCAGTGAACAACGAGGTCCCTACGAGCAGTACTTC
TRBJ2-7	TRBV6-6	TRBD1	NA	CASSWDRSYYGQYF	TGTGCCAGCAGTTGGGACAGGTCGTACTACGGGCAGTACTTC
TRBJ2-7	TRBV28	NA	NA	CASRNRMTTYEQYF	TGTGCCAGCAGAAACAGGATGACCACCTACGAGCAGTACTTC
TRBJ2-3	TRBV10-1	TRBD2	NA	CARTPGRGRWTDTQYF	TGCGCCAGAACCCCGGGTCGCGGGAGGTGGACAGATACGCAGTATTTT
TRBJ1-2	TRBV19	NA	NA	CASIQTPGPRSGGYTF	TGTGCCAGTATTCAAACCCCGGGGCCTAGAAGTGGGGGCTACACCTTC
TRBJ2-7	TRBV15	TRBD2	once	CATSREERGYEQYF	TGTGCCACCAGCAGAGAGGAGCGGGGCTACGAGCAGTACTTC
TRBJ2-7	TRBV27	TRBD2	NA	CASSGPGTSGSRTYEQYF	TGTGCCAGCAGTGGGCCCGGGACTAGCGGGAGCAGGACCTACGAGCAGTACTTC
TRBJ1-1	TRBV14	NA	NA	CASSHWPREAFF	TGTGCCAGCAGCCACTGGCCGCGGGAAGCTTTCTTT
TRBJ2-7	TRBV4-3	NA	NA	CASSQDNEYYEQYF	TGCGCCAGCAGCCAAGATAACGAATACTACGAGCAGTACTTC
TRBJ1-1	TRBV25-1	NA	NA	CASSREVFTEAFF	TGTGCCAGCAGCAGGGAGGTCTTTACTGAAGCTTTCTTT
TRBJ2-3	TRBV28	NA	NA	CASSFSSTGTRDTQYF	TGTGCCAGCAGTTTTTCGTCTACCGGGACTCGGGATACGCAGTATTTT
TRBJ2-5	TRBV6-1	NA	NA	CASSEMATGETQYF	TGTGCCAGCAGTGAAATGGCGACAGGAGAGACCCAGTACTTC
TRBJ2-7	TRBV28	TRBD1	NA	CASSTPGQGLGEQYF	TGTGCCAGCAGTACACCGGGACAGGGCCTTGGGGAGCAGTACTTC
TRBJ2-3	TRBV19	NA	NA	CASRDSGGTDTQYF	TGTGCCAGTAGGGACAGTGGGGGCACAGATACGCAGTATTTT
TRBJ2-3	TRBV18	NA	NA	CASSPPKDTQYF	TGTGCCAGCTCACCACCGAAAGATACGCAGTATTTT
TRBJ1-1	TRBV5-6	NA	NA	CASSNLTRNTEAFF	TGTGCCAGCAGCAACTTGACACGAAACACTGAAGCTTTCTTT
TRBJ2-7	TRBV2	TRBD2	NA	CASRKSSGNSYEQYF	TGTGCCAGCAGGAAGTCTAGCGGTAACTCCTACGAGCAGTACTTC
TRBJ2-3	TRBV30	TRBD2	NA	CACRLAGVADTQYF	TGTGCCTGCCGACTAGCGGGAGTGGCAGATACGCAGTATTTT
TRBJ2-2	TRBV6-9	TRBD2	NA	CASSQGLGQRTNTGELFF	TGTGCCAGCAGCCAGGGACTAGGCCAGCGGACAAACACCGGGGAGCTGTTTTTT
TRBJ2-7	TRBV19	NA	NA	CASSIGEGEQYF	TGTGCCAGTAGTATAGGCGAAGGCGAGCAGTACTTC
TRBJ2-3	TRBV5-1	NA	NA	CASSSTLRGVTDTQYF	TGCGCCAGCAGTTCTACTTTGAGGGGCGTCACAGATACGCAGTATTTT
TRBJ1-1	TRBV10-3	NA	NA	CAISEGPGDTEAFF	TGTGCCATCAGTGAAGGTCCGGGAGACACTGAAGCTTTCTTT
TRBJ2-3	TRBV5-1	NA	few	CASSGGSSTDTQYF	TGCGCCAGCAGTGGAGGGAGCAGCACAGATACGCAGTATTTT
TRBJ2-7	TRBV28	NA	NA	CASSLPGYSGYEQYF	TGTGCCAGCAGTCTCCCGGGCTATTCAGGGTACGAGCAGTACTTC
TRBJ2-1	TRBV7-9	TRBD2	NA	CASSWGTSGRRSYNEQFF	TGTGCCAGCAGCTGGGGGACTAGCGGGAGGCGATCCTACAATGAGCAGTTCTTC
TRBJ2-1	TRBV5-4	TRBD2	NA	CASSSSRSSGSSYNEQFF	TGTGCCAGCAGCTCCTCGAGAAGTAGCGGGAGCTCCTACAATGAGCAGTTCTTC
TRBJ1-2	TRBV9	TRBD1	NA	CASSLRDSNYGYTF	TGTGCCAGCAGCCTCCGGGACAGCAACTATGGCTACACCTTC
TRBJ1-1	TRBV9	TRBD1	NA	CASSVAAGGTEAFF	TGTGCCAGCAGCGTAGCCGCAGGGGGCACTGAAGCTTTCTTT
TRBJ1-2	TRBV28	NA	once	CASSVPGRGYGYTF	TGTGCCAGCAGTGTCCCGGGACGGGGATATGGCTACACCTTC
TRBJ1-1	TRBV7-2	NA	NA	CASSLLPDTEAFF	TGTGCCAGCAGCTTACTACCGGACACTGAAGCTTTCTTT
TRBJ2-3	TRBV9	NA	NA	CASSPPTVTDTQYF	TGTGCCAGCAGCCCCCCAACGGTTACAGATACGCAGTATTTT
TRBJ2-1	TRBV7-9	NA	NA	CASSLDRYNEQFF	TGTGCCAGCAGCTTAGATCGGTACAATGAGCAGTTCTTC
TRBJ2-7	TRBV11-3	TRBD2	NA	CASSSTSGKGEQYF	TGTGCCAGCAGCTCAACTAGCGGGAAGGGGGAGCAGTACTTC
TRBJ2-1	TRBV4-1	TRBD1	NA	CASSQVSTGAYNEQFF	TGCGCCAGCAGCCAAGTCTCGACAGGGGCATACAATGAGCAGTTCTTC
TRBJ1-3	TRBV10-3	NA	NA	CAISDGRPSSFWKGNTIYF	TGTGCCATCAGTGACGGACGCCCGAGCTCCTTCTGGAAAGGAAACACCATATATTTT
TRBJ2-3	TRBV6-6	NA	NA	CASSYSARSTDTQYF	TGTGCCAGCAGTTACTCGGCACGGAGCACAGATACGCAGTATTTT
TRBJ1-5	TRBV10-3	NA	once	CAIRNTTSPNQPQHF	TGTGCCATCAGGAACACGACTAGCCCTAATCAGCCCCAGCATTTT
TRBJ1-6	TRBV6-1	NA	once	CASSESPGRQPLHF	TGTGCCAGCAGTGAGTCTCCCGGGAGACAGCCCCTCCACTTT
TRBJ1-1	TRBV5-4	TRBD1	NA	CAGENRGQAEAFF	TGTGCCGGAGAGAACAGGGGGCAAGCTGAAGCTTTCTTT
TRBJ2-5	TRBV7-2	NA	NA	CASSQQETQYF	TGTGCCAGCAGTCAGCAAGAGACCCAGTACTTC
TRBJ2-7	TRBV28	TRBD1	NA	CASSIRQGNRYEQYF	TGTGCCAGCAGTATCCGACAGGGTAACCGCTACGAGCAGTACTTC
TRBJ1-1	TRBV5-1	TRBD1	NA	CASSGQGVDEAFF	TGCGCCAGCAGCGGTCAGGGGGTTGATGAAGCTTTCTTT
TRBJ2-3	TRBV15	NA	NA	CATSRFGGASTDTQYF	TGTGCCACCAGCAGATTCGGGGGAGCCAGCACAGATACGCAGTATTTT
TRBJ2-5	TRBV28	TRBD2	NA	CASSFGGVLQETQYF	TGTGCCAGCAGTTTCGGGGGGGTCCTACAAGAGACCCAGTACTTC
TRBJ1-1	TRBV7-6	NA	NA	CASSSRSGGTEAFF	TGTGCCAGCAGCTCTCGGTCTGGGGGCACTGAAGCTTTCTTT
TRBJ1-5	TRBV18	TRBD1	NA	CASSQDRGEQPQHF	TGTGCCAGCTCACAGGACAGGGGGGAACAGCCCCAGCATTTT